This TCR beta chain was documented in a study of blood T cells in healthy people across ages (dated by TCRdb to 2015 to 2017). With respect to the entire study: In model experiments, template switching captured about one uniquely barcoded TCR beta cDNA molecule for every two T cells. Donors were grouped into four age groups: young (average approximately 16 years), middle-aged (around 39), aged (roughly 62) and long-lived (approximately 78). Using deep sequencing normalized with unique cDNA molecular identifiers, the study measured how TCR beta repertoire diversity changes with age. To avoid experimental bias, donors of different ages were randomly spread across the sequencing lanes. Two additional independent replicas of 1 million unique cDNA reads from the same blood draw were analyzed for two donors (one aged 18 to 30 and one aged 80 or older). What the authors observed across the whole study: Compared with the aged group, the long-lived group had more naive CD4+ T cells, fewer expanded clones and increased TCR diversity, suggesting age selection. Since profiling was done on bulk unsorted PBMCs, naive and antigen-experienced compartments could not be conclusively compared. There was a strong correlation between observed TCR beta diversity and the percentage of naive T cells measured by flow cytometry. Estimates of total diversity based on one million sequenced T cells were considered lower bounds and underestimates. The CMV infection status of donors was not known, potentially confounding age-related changes in expanded clonotypes. As age increased, observed TCR beta diversity per million T cells dropped in a roughly linear way, and a significant reduction was already evident by age about 40.

The donors were about 40 Caucasian individuals from Russia, aged roughly 6 to 90 years, who were systemically healthy. Each donor gave roughly 11 milliliters of peripheral blood, drawn into EDTA-treated Vacutainer tubes. Ficoll-Paque density-gradient centrifugation was used to isolate PBMCs, with at least 6.5 million per sample. Total RNA was extracted from PBMCs with Trizol reagent, with at least 5.5 micrograms obtained per sample. Naive CD45RAhigh/CD27high T cell percentages were measured by flow cytometry on a PBMC aliquot from every donor. Receptor amplification or capture employed 5' RACE. The sequencing machine was an Illumina HiSeq 2500. A second roughly 7 to 11 cycle PCR used a sample-barcoded 5' primer and a J-beta primer mix. A template-switch 5' adaptor carrying 12 random nucleotides introduced a unique molecular identifier onto each TCR beta cDNA molecule. Each sample yielded at least 3 million CDR3-containing paired-end reads. All of the RNA was converted into first-strand cDNA using the Mint cDNA synthesis kit, with a TRBC-specific oligonucleotide serving as the primer. Following uracil-DNA glycosylase treatment, all cDNA underwent a first 18-cycle PCR with the universal primers M1SS and BC2_uni_R. As for the original processing: Normalization of each sample was performed by random selection of 1 million high-quality reads, each carrying a distinct molecular identifier. Instead of being binned into consensus sequences, reads with shared molecular identifiers were discarded. MiTCR, set to a Q25 quality threshold and the strictest error-elimination algorithm, was used for CDR3 identification, clonotype clustering and error correction. Lower-bound total TCR beta diversity was estimated with a nonparametric unseen species model using Euler transformation. TCRdb cleaned the public reads at Q25 with fastp, built clones with MiXCR and kept in-frame beta chains. Rows with a matching CDR3 protein are joined into one entry that keeps the most common DNA and genes. These V and J calls are TCRdb output, not the study's own analysis. The sample profile shows about 780,000 distinct CDR3 sequences; 35% to 60% of them were found once. Roughly 20% of the sample is taken by the ten largest.

This clonotype was observed a few times. Its antigen specificity is not known. No clone much larger than this one lies a single base away; base qualities are absent. CDR1 is given as SGHRS and CDR2 as YFSETQ, both from the germline V gene. Inclusive of the bounding cysteine and phenylalanine, the CDR3 is 14 residues long. CDR3 DNA is the only sequence kept; it has 42 bases, read in frame from the first base. The sequenced sample was blood. The receptor was derived from a man older than 75 in good health. Recombination linked TRBV5-1 to TRBJ2-7, with the D call perhaps TRBD1 or TRBD2, each one matching 5 bases. The DNA end lines up better with TRBJ2-5; the J call may be wrong. CDR3 region: CASSPAIGGETQYF. The nucleotides read TGCGCCAGCAGCCCGGCCATTGGGGGAGAGACCCAGTACTTC.